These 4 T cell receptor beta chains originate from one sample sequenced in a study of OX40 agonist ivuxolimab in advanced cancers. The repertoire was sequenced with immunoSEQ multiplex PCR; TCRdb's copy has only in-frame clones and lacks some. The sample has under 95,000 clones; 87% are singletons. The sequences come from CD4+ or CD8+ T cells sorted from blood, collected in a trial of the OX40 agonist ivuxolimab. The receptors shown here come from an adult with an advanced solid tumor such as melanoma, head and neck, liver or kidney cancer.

CDR3 sequence: CASSQDSSWGAFF. The DNA of the CDR3 is TGCGCCAGCAGCCAGGACAGCTCCTGGGGGGCTTTCTTT. The V call is TRBV4-1, the J call TRBJ1-1; a possible D gene is TRBD1 (6 bases). There are 13 residues in the CDR3. V lost 3 bases and J lost 11, with 16 bases in between. Germline V CDR1 and CDR2: MGHRA, YSYEKL.

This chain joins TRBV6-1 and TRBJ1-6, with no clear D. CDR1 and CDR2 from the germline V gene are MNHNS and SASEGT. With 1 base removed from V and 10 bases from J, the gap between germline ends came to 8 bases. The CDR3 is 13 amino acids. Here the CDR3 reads CASSEVFNSPLHF. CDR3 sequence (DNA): TGTGCCAGCAGTGAAGTATTCAACTCACCCCTCCACTTT.

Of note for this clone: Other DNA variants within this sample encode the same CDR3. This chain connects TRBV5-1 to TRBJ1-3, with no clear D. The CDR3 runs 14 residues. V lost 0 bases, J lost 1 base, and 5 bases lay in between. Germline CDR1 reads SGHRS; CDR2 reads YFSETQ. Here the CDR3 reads CASSLDSSGNTIYF. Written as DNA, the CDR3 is TGCGCCAGCAGCTTGGATTCTTCTGGAAACACCATATATTTT.

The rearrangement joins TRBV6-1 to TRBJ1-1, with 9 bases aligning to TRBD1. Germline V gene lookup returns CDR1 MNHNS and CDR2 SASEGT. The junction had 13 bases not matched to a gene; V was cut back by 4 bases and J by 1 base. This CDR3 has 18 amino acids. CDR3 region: CASSGPGTGTSPNTEAFF. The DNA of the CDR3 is TGTGCCAGCAGTGGTCCTGGGACAGGGACCTCCCCGAACACTGAAGCTTTCTTT.